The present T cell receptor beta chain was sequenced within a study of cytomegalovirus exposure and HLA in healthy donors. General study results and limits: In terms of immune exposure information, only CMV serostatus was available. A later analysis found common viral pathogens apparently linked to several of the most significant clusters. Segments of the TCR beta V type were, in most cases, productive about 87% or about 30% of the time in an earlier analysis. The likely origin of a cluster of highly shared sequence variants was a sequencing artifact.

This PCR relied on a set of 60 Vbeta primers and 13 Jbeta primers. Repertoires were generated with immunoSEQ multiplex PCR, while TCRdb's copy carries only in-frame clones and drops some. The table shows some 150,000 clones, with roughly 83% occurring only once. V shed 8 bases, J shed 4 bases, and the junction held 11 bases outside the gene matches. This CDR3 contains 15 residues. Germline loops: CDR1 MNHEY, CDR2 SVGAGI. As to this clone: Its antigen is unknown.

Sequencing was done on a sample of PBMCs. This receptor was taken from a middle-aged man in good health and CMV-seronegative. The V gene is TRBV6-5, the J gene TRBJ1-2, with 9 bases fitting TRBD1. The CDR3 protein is CASHTWDRAGYGYTF. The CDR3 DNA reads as TGTGCCAGCCATACGTGGGACAGGGCGGGCTATGGCTACACCTTC.